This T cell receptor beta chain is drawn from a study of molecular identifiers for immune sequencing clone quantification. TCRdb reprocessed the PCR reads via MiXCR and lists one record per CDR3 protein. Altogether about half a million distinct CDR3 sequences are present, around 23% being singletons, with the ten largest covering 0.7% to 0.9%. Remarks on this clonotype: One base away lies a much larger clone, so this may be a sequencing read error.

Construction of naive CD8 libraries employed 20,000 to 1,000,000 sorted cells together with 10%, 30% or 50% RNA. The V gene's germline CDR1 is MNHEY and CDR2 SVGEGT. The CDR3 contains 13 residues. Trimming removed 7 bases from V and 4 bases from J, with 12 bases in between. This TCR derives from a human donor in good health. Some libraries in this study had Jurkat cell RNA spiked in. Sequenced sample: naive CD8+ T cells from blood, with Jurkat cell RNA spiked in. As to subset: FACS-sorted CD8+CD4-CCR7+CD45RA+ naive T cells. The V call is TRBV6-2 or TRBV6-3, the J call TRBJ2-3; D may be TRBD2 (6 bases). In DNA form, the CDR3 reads TGTGCCAGCAAATTTGGAGGGCCAGATACGCAGTATTTT. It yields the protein CASKFGGPDTQYF.